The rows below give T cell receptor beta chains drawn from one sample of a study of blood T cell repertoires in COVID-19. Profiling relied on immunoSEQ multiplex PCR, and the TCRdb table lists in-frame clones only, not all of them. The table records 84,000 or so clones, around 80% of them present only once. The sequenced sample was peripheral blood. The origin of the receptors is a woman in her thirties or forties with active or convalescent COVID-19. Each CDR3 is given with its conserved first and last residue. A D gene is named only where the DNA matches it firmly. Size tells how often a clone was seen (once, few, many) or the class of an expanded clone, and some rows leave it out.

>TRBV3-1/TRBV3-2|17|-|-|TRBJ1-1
TGTGCCAGCAGCCAAGATCAGGGGTTGATCGGGAACACTGAAGCTTTCTTT
CASSQDQGLIGNTEAFF
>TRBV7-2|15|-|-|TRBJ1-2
TGTGCCAGCAGCTTAGCTGGAGGCCTTAACTATGGCTACACCTTC
CASSLAGGLNYGYTF
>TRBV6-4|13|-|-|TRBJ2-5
TGTGCCAGCAGTGACTCGGCAGGTTTGACCCAGTACTTC
CASSDSAGLTQYF
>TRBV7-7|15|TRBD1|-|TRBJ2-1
TGTGCTAGCAGCGCGGACAGGGGGAGCTACAATGAGCAGTTCTTC
CASSADRGSYNEQFF
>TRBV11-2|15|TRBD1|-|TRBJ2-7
TGTGCCAGCAGTTCGGACAGGGGGGGTTCCTACGAGCAGTACTTC
CASSSDRGGSYEQYF
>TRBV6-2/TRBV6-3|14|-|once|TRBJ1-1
TGTGCCAGCAGTCTGGCGGGGGAGAACACTGAAGCTTTCTTT
CASSLAGENTEAFF
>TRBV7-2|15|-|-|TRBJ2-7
TGTGCCAGCAGCGAAGGATACCTATCTACGGGCGAGCAGTACTTC
CASSEGYLSTGEQYF
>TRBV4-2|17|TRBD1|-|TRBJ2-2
TGTGCCAGCAGCCAAGGGCAACAGGGGTCAAACACCGGGGAGCTGTTTTTT
CASSQGQQGSNTGELFF
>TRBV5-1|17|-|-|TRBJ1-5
TGCGCCAGCAGCTTGGCCGGAGGCCCTTATAGCAATCAGCCCCAGCATTTT
CASSLAGGPYSNQPQHF
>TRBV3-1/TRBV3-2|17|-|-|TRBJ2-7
TGTGCCAGCAGCCAAGAAAGAAGACGGGGGGCAGGTAACGAGCAGTACTTC
CASSQERRRGAGNEQYF
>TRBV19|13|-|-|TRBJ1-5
TGTGCCAGTAGTGGACAGACAAATCAGCCCCAGCATTTT
CASSGQTNQPQHF
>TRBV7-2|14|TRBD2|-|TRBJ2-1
TGTGCCAGCAGCCCCGGGACTAGCAGGGGTGAGCAGTTCTTC
CASSPGTSRGEQFF
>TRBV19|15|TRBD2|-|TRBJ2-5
TGTGCCAGTAGTATAAAGGGGACTAGCGAAGAGACCCAGTACTTC
CASSIKGTSEETQYF
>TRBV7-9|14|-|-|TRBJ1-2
TGTGCCAGCAGCTTAGCGGCCAGGGACTATGGCTACACCTTC
CASSLAARDYGYTF
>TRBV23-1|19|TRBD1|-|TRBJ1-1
TGCGCCAGCAGTCACGTGGTGGGGACAGGGGGTAGGAGTGGCACTGAAGCTTTCTTT
CASSHVVGTGGRSGTEAFF
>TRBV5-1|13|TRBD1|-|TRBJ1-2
TGCGCCAGCAGCAAGACAGGGGAAGGTGGCTACACCTTC
CASSKTGEGGYTF
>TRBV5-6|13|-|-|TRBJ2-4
TGTGCCAGCAGGAGTTATCCCCAAAACATTCAGTACTTC
CASRSYPQNIQYF
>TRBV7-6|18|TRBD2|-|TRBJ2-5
TGTGCCAGCAGCTTAGCATTTGGACTAGCGGGAGGGTCAGAGACCCAGTACTTC
CASSLAFGLAGGSETQYF
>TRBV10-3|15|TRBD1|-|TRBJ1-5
TGTGCCATCAGTAGTCAGGGGGTTAGCAATCAGCCCCAGCATTTT
CAISSQGVSNQPQHF
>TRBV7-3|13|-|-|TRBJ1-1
TGTGCCAGCAGCGTCGACAGGAACACTGAAGCTTTCTTT
CASSVDRNTEAFF
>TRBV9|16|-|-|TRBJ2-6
TGTGCCAGCAGCCCCCGAGATTATCCTGGGGCCAACGTCCTGACTTTC
CASSPRDYPGANVLTF
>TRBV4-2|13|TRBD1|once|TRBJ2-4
TGTGCCAGCAGCCAAGATCGGACAGGCATTCAGTACTTC
CASSQDRTGIQYF
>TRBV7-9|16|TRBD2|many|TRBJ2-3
TGTGCCAGCAGCTCATTACGGGGGGTGAAATCGGCTACGCAGTATTTT
CASSSLRGVKSATQYF
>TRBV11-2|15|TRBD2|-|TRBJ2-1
TGTGCCAGCAGCTTAGGCGGGAGGGCCTTTGATGAGCAGTTCTTC
CASSLGGRAFDEQFF
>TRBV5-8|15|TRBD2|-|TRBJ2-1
TGTGCCAGCAGCCAGGGACTAGCGCATGCTTTTGAGCAGTTCTTC
CASSQGLAHAFEQFF
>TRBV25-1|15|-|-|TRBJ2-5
TGTGCCAGCAGTGAAGGTGGGAGGTACCAAGAGACCCAGTACTTC
CASSEGGRYQETQYF
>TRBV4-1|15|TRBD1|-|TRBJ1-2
TGCGCCAGCAGCCAACTCGTAGGGGGCGCGTATGGCTACACCTTC
CASSQLVGGAYGYTF
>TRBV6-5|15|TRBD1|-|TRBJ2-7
TGTGCCAGCAGCCTCCGGGACAGGGTCTCCTACGAGCAGTACTTC
CASSLRDRVSYEQYF
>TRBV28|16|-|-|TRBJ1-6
TGTGCCAGCAGTTTTGTGGGCGCGGGGGGTCGGACACCCCTCCACTTT
CASSFVGAGGRTPLHF
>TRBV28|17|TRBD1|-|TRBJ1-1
TGTGCCAGCAGGCGCCAGGGGGCATGGATTATGAACACTGAAGCTTTCTTT
CASRRQGAWIMNTEAFF
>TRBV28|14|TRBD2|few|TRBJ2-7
TGTGCCAGCAGTTTAGCTAGCGGGAGGGGCGAGCAGTACTTC
CASSLASGRGEQYF
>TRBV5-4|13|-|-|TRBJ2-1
TGTGCCAGCAGCCGGACAGCCGACAATGAGCAGTTCTTC
CASSRTADNEQFF
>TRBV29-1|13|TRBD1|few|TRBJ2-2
TGCAGCGTCCACAGGGGGCGGGACGGGGAGCTGTTTTTT
CSVHRGRDGELFF
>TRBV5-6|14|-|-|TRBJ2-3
TGTGCCAGCATCATCAGGGGAGGCACAGATACGCAGTATTTT
CASIIRGGTDTQYF
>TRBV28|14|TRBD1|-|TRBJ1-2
TGTGCCAGCAGTCCTGGACAGGTTGCTGGTGGCTACACCTTC
CASSPGQVAGGYTF
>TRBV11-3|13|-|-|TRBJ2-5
TGTGCCAGCAGCTTAGATCTGTCCGGGACCCAGTACTTC
CASSLDLSGTQYF
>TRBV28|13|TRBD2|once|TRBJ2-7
TGTGCCAGCATCTACCGGGAGGGCTACGAGCAGTACTTC
CASIYREGYEQYF
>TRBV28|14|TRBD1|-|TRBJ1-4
TGTGCCAGCAGTTGGGACAGGGGGTCGGAAAAACTGTTTTTT
CASSWDRGSEKLFF
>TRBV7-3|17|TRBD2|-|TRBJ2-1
TGTGCCAGCAGCCCCCACCCCACTAGCGGGGGGAACAATGAGCAGTTCTTC
CASSPHPTSGGNNEQFF
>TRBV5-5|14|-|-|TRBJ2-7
TGTGCCAGCAGCTATCAGGGTACGTTAAACGAGCAGTACTTC
CASSYQGTLNEQYF
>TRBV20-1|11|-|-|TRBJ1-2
TGCAGTGCTAGCCCCACCAGGGACTACACCTTC
CSASPTRDYTF
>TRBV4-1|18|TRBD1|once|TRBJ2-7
TGCGCCAGCAGCCAAGATTGGACCGGGACAGGGAGGAACTACGAGCAGTACTTC
CASSQDWTGTGRNYEQYF